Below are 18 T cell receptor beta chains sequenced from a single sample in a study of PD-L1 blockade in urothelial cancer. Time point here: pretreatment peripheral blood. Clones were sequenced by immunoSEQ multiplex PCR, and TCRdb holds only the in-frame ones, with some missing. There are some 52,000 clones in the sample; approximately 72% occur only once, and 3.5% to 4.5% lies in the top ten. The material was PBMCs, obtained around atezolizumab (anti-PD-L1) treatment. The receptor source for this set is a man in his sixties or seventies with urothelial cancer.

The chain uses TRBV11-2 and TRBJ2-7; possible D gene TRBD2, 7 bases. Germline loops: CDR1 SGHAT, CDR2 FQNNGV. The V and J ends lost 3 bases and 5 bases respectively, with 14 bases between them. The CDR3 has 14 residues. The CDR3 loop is CASSFGGARNEQYF. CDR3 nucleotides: TGTGCCAGCAGCTTTGGGGGGGCGCGCAACGAGCAGTACTTC.

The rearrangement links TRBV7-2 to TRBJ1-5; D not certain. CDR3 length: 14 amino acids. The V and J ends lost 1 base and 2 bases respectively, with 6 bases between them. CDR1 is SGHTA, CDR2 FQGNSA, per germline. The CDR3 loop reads CASSLVRGNQPQHF. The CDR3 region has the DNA TGTGCCAGCAGCTTAGTCCGGGGCAATCAGCCCCAGCATTTT.

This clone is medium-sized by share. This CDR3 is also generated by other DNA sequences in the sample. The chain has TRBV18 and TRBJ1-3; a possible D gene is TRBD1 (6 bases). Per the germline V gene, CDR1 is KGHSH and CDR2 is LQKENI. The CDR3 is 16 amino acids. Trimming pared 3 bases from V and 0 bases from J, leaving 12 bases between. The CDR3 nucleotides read TGTGCCAGCTCACCTACAGGGAGAAACTCTGGAAACACCATATATTTT. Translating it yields CASSPTGRNSGNTIYF.

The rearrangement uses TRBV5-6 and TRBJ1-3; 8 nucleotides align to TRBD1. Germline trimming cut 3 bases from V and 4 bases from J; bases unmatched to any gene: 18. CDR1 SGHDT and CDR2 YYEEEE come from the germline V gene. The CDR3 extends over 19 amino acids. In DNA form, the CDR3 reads TGTGCCAGCAGCTCCCGACAGGGGAGAGCTGGTTTTGGGGGAAACACCATATATTTT. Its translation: CASSSRQGRAGFGGNTIYF.

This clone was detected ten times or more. The CDR3 is CASSSGTKITGELFF. The CDR3 DNA follows: TGTGCCAGCAGTTCCGGGACTAAAATTACCGGGGAGCTGTTTTTT. The chain has TRBV2 and TRBJ2-2, with 7 bases identical to TRBD2. CDR1 SNHLY and CDR2 FYNNEI come from the germline V gene. Trimming at V came to 5 bases and at J to 5 bases, leaving 8 bases not matched to a gene. The CDR3 is 15 amino acids.

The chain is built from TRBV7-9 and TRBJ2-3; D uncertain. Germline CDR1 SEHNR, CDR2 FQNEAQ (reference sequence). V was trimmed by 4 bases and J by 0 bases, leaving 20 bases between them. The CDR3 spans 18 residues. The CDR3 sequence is CASSYAAGWRTSTDTQYF. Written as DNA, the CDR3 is TGTGCCAGCAGCTATGCGGCCGGATGGCGAACTAGCACAGATACGCAGTATTTT.

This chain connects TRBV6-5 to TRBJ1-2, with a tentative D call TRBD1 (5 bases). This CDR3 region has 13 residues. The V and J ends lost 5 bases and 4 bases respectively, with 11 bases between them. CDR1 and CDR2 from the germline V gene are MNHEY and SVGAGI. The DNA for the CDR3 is TGTGCCAGCAGTATGGGGCAACGCTATGGCTACACCTTC. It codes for CASSMGQRYGYTF.

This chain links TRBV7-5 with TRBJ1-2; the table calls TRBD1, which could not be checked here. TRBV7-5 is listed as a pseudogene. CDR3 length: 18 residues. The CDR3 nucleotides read TGTGTCAGAAGCTCACGTGGGGACAGGGGGCCCTCTAACTATGGCTACACCTTC. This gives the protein CVRSSRGDRGPSNYGYTF.

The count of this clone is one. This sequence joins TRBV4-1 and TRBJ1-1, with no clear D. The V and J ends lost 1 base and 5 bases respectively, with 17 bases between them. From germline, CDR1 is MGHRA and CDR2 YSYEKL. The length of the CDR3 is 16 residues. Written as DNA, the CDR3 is TGCGCCAGCAGCCAAGTCGTTTCGCGGGGTTGGACTGAAGCTTTCTTT. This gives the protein CASSQVVSRGWTEAFF.

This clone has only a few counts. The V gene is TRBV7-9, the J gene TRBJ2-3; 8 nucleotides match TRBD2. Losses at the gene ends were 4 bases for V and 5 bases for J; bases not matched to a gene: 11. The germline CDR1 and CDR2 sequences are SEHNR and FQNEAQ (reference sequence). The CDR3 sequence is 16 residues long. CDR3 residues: CASSSTGTRGGDTQYF. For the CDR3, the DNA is TGTGCCAGCAGCTCTACCGGGACTAGGGGGGGAGATACGCAGTATTTT. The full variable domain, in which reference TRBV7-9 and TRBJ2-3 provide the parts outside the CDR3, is DTGVSQNPRHKITKRGQNVTFRCDPISEHNRLYWYRQTLGQGPEFLTYFQNEAQLEKSRLLSDRFSAERPKGSFSTLEIQRTEQGDSAMYLCASSSTGTRGGDTQYFGPGTRLTVL.

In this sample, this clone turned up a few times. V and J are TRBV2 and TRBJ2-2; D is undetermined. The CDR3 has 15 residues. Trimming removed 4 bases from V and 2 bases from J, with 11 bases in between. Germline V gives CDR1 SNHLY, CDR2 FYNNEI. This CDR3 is CASSVVGINTGELFF. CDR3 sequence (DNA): TGTGCCAGCAGTGTAGTGGGCATCAACACCGGGGAGCTGTTTTTT. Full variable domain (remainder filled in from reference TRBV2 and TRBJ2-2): EPEVTQTPSHQVTQMGQEVILRCVPISNHLYFYWYRQILGQKVEFLVSFYNNEISEKSEIFDDQFSVERPDGSNFTLKIRSTKLEDSAMYFCASSVVGINTGELFFGEGSRLTVL.

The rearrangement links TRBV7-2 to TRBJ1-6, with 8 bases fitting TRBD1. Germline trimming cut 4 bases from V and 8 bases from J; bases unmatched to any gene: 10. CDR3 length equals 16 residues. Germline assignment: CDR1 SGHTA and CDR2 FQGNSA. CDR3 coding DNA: TGTGCCAGCAGCTCCCTGGGACAGGTTGGCCATTCACCCCTCCACTTT. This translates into CASSSLGQVGHSPLHF.

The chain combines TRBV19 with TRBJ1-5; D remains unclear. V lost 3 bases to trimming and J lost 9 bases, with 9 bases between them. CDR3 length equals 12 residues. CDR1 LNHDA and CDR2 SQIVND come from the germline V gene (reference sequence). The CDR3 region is CASSISELPQHF. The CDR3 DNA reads TGTGCCAGTAGTATTAGTGAGCTGCCCCAGCATTTT.

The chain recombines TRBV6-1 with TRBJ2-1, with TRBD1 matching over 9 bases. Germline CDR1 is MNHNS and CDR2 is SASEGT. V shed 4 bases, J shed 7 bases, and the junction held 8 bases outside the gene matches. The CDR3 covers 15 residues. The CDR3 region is CASSVDGTGINEQFF. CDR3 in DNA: TGTGCCAGCAGTGTTGACGGGACAGGGATAAATGAGCAGTTCTTC.

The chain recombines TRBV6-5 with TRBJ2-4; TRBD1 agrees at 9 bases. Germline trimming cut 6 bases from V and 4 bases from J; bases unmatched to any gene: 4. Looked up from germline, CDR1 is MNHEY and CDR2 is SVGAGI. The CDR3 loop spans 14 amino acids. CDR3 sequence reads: CASSRGQGKNIQYF. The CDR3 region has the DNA TGTGCCAGCAGCCGTGGACAGGGGAAAAACATTCAGTACTTC.

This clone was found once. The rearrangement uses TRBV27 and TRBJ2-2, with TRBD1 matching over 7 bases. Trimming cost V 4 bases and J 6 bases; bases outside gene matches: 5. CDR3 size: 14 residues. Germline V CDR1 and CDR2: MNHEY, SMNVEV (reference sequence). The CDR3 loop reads CASSSGQSSGELFF. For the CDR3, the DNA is TGTGCCAGCAGTTCGGGACAGAGCTCCGGGGAGCTGTTTTTT.

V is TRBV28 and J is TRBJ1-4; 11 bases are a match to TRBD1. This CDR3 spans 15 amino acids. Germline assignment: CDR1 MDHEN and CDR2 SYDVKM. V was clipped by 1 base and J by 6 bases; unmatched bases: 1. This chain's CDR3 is CASSLSGQGDEKLFF. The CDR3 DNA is TGTGCCAGCAGTTTATCGGGACAGGGGGATGAAAAACTGTTTTTT.

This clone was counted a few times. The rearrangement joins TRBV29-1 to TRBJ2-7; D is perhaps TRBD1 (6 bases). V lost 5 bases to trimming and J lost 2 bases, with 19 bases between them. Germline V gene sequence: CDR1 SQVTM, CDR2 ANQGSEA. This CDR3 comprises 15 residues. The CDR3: CSVSTPDRLAYEQYF. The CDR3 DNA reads TGCAGCGTTTCCACCCCTGACAGGCTCGCCTACGAGCAGTACTTC.